A single sample is the source of the 8 T cell receptor beta chains below, sequenced in a study of T cells after posttransplantation cyclophosphamide. A marrow graft followed busulfan-fludarabine conditioning, with cyclophosphamide on days +3 and +4. The protocol was immunoSEQ multiplex PCR, while the TCRdb copy is restricted to in-frame clones and leaves out a portion. The sample carries about 43,000 clones, about nine tenths recorded once. Specimen: PBMCs, collected about 60 days after allogeneic stem cell transplant with posttransplant cyclophosphamide. All receptors come from a male patient between 55 and 70 years old who received an allogeneic stem cell transplant from a related donor and was CMV-positive. Some T cells may be transferred from the graft donor.

The chain has TRBV6-1 and TRBJ1-2; maybe TRBD1 (5 bases). Trimming stripped 5 bases from V and 6 bases from J, with 13 bases between. Germline values: CDR1 MNHNS, CDR2 SASEGT. The CDR3 extends over 13 amino acids. CDR3 sequence reads: CASSWGEGNGYTF. CDR3 nucleotide sequence: TGTGCCAGCAGTTGGGGGGAAGGGAATGGCTACACCTTC.

V gene TRBV4-1 combines with J gene TRBJ2-1, with 7 positions matching TRBD2. This CDR3 has 15 amino acids. V was pared by 3 bases and J by 7 bases, with 9 bases of the junction left unmatched. Germline loops: CDR1 MGHRA, CDR2 YSYEKL. The CDR3 DNA reads as TGCGCCAGCAGCCATATACTAGCCGGGGGGAATGAGCAGTTCTTC. This sequence encodes CASSHILAGGNEQFF.

The rearrangement links TRBV15 to TRBJ2-7, with D perhaps TRBD1 (6 bases). CDR1 is LNHNV and CDR2 is YYDKDF in the germline V gene (reference sequence). V was cut by 4 bases and J by 4 bases, with 20 bases left in between. The CDR3 totals 16 residues. CDR3 sequence reads: CATSKTGQDRRYEQYF. The CDR3, as DNA: TGTGCCACCAGCAAGACGGGGCAGGACAGAAGGTACGAGCAGTACTTC.

This rearrangement joins TRBV10-2 to TRBJ2-2, with 9 bases lining up with TRBD1. The CDR3 has 14 amino acids. Germline V gene lookup returns CDR1 WSHSY and CDR2 SAAADI. V gave up 6 bases and J gave up 3 bases; unmatched junction bases: 2. Here the CDR3 reads CASSRDRDTGELFF. The CDR3 DNA reads as TGCGCCAGCAGCCGGGACAGGGACACCGGGGAGCTGTTTTTT.

The chain joins TRBV10-2 to TRBJ1-2; TRBD1 might be the D (5 bases). Trimming left V 7 bases short and J 7 bases short, with 13 bases between. CDR1 is WSHSY, CDR2 SAAADI, per germline. The CDR3 contains 12 residues. The CDR3: CASTGGPGGYTF. In nucleotides, the CDR3 is TGCGCCAGCACGGGGGGTCCGGGTGGCTACACCTTC.

The J gene is TRBJ2-3, the V gene TRBV9, with D possibly matching TRBD2 (5 bases). Trimming shortened V by 5 bases and J by 4 bases, and 20 bases separated the two germline ends. The CDR3 totals 16 residues. Germline CDR1 and CDR2: SGDLS and YYNGEE. CDR3 sequence (DNA): TGTGCCAGCAGTCTCGAAGCGGTCCCCGACTCAGATACGCAGTATTTT. Encoded protein: CASSLEAVPDSDTQYF.

The chain has TRBV4-1 and TRBJ2-3; TRBD2 agrees at 8 bases. V shed 0 bases and J 6 bases; nucleotides not matched to a gene: 11. CDR1 is MGHRA and CDR2 is YSYEKL in the germline V gene. The CDR3 is 17 residues long. The CDR3 sequence is CASSQDLLTGLGDTQYF. In DNA form, the CDR3 reads TGCGCCAGCAGCCAAGACCTTCTTACGGGACTAGGCGATACGCAGTATTTT.

The rearrangement links TRBV6-6 to TRBJ2-1; 11 bases agree with TRBD2. Germline trimming cut 5 bases from V and 7 bases from J; bases unmatched to any gene: 4. This CDR3 is built from 14 residues. Germline CDR1 and CDR2: MNHNY and SVGAGI (reference sequence). This CDR3 is CASSVAGGPNEQFF. In DNA form, the CDR3 reads TGTGCCAGCAGTGTAGCGGGGGGGCCGAATGAGCAGTTCTTC.